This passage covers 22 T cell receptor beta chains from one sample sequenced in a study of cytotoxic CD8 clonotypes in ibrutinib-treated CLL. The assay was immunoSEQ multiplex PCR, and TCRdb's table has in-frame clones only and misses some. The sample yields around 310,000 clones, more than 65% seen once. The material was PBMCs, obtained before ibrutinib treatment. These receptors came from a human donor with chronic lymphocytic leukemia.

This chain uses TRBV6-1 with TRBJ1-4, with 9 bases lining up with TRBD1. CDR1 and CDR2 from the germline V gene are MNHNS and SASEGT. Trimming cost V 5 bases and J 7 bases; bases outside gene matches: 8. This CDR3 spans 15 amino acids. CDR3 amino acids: CASSLRQGGTEKLFF. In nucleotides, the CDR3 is TGTGCCAGCAGTCTAAGACAGGGGGGAACTGAAAAACTGTTTTTT.

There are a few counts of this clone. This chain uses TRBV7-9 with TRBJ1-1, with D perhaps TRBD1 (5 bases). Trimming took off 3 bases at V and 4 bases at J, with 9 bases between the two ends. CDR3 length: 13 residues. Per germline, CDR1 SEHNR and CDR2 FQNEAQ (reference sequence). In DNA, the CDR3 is TGTGCCAGCAGCTTTGCAGGGAGCACTGAAGCTTTCTTT. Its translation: CASSFAGSTEAFF. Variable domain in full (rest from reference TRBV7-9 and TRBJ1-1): DTGVSQNPRHKITKRGQNVTFRCDPISEHNRLYWYRQTLGQGPEFLTYFQNEAQLEKSRLLSDRFSAERPKGSFSTLEIQRTEQGDSAMYLCASSFAGSTEAFFGQGTRLTVV.

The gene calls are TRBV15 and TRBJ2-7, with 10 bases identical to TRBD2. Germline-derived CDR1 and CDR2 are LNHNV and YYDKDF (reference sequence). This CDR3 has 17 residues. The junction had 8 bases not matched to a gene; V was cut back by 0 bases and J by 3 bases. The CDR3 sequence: CATSREASGSWLYEQYF. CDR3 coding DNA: TGTGCCACCAGCAGAGAGGCTAGCGGGAGTTGGCTCTACGAGCAGTACTTC.

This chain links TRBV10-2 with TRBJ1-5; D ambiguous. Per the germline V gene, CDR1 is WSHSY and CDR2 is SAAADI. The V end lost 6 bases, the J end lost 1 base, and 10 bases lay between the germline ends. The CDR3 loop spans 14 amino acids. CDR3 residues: CASRKGGSNQPQHF. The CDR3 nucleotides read TGCGCCAGCAGGAAGGGCGGCAGCAATCAGCCCCAGCATTTT.

In DNA form, the CDR3 reads TGTGCCTGGAGCCTAGGGGGCCCCTATGGCTACACCTTC. Its protein product is CAWSLGGPYGYTF. The V call is TRBV30, the J call TRBJ1-2, with 7 bases matching TRBD1. Per the germline V gene, CDR1 is GTSNPN and CDR2 is SVGIG (reference sequence). Trimming took 3 bases from V and 4 from J; bases not matched to a gene: 5. CDR3 length: 13 residues.

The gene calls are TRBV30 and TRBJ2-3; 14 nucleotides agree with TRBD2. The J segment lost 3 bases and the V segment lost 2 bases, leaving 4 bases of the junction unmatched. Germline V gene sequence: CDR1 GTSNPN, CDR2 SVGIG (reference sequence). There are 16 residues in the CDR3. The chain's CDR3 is CAWSQRTSGRTDTQYF. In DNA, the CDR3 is TGTGCCTGGAGTCAAAGGACTAGCGGGAGGACAGATACGCAGTATTTT.

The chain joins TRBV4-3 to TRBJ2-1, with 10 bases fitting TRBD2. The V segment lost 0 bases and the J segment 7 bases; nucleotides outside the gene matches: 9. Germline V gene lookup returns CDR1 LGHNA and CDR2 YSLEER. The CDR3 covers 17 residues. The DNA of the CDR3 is TGCGCCAGCAGCCAAGAACCCCTAGCGGGAGTTTGGAATGAGCAGTTCTTC. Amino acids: CASSQEPLAGVWNEQFF.

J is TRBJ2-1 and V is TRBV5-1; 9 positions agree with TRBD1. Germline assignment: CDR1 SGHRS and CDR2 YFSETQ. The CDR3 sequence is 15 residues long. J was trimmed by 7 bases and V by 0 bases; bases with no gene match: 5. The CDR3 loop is CASSLAGGQGNEQFF. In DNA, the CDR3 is TGCGCCAGCAGCTTGGCGGGGGGACAGGGAAATGAGCAGTTCTTC.

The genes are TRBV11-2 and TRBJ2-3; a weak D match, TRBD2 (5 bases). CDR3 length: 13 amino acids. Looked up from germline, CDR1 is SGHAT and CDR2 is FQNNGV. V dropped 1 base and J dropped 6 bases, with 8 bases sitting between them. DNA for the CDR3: TGTGCCAGCAGCTTAGCGACTACGGATACGCAGTATTTT. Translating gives CASSLATTDTQYF.

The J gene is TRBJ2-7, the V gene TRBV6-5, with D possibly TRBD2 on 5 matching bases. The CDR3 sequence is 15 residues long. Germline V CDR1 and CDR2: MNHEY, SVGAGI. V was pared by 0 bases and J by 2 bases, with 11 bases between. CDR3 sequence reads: CASSYSRGSTYEQYF. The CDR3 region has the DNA TGTGCCAGCAGTTACTCAAGAGGGAGCACCTACGAGCAGTACTTC.

As DNA, the CDR3 is TGCACCAGCAGCCAAGATAGCGTGGGACTAGCGGGGAACGGGCAGTTCTTC. Translating gives CTSSQDSVGLAGNGQFF. This chain joins TRBV1 and TRBJ2-1; the table assigns TRBD2, which was not confirmed against the DNA. TRBV1 has pseudogene status. The CDR3 totals 17 residues.

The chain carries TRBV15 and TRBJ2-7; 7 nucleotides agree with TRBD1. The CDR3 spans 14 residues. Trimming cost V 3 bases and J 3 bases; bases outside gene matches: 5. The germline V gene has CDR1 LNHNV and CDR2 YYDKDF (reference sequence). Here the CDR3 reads CATSRRTGVYEQYF. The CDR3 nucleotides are TGTGCCACCAGCAGGAGGACAGGAGTCTACGAGCAGTACTTC.

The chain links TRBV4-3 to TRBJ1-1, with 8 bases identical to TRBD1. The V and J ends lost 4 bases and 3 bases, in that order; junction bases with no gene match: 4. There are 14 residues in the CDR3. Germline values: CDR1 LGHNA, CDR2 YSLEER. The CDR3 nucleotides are TGCGCCAGCAGCCTAGACAGGGGCTACACTGAAGCTTTCTTT. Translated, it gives CASSLDRGYTEAFF.

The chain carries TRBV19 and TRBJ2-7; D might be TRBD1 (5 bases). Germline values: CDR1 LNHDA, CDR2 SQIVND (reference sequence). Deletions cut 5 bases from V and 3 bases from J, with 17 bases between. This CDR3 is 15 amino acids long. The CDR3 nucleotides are TGTGCCAGTAGTGTCCAGGGATCCAGTATCTACGAGCAGTACTTC. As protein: CASSVQGSSIYEQYF.

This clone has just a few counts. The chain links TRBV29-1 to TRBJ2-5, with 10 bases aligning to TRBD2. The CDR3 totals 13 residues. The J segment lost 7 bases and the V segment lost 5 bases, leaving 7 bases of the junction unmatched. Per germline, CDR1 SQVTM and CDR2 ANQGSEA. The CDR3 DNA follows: TGCAGCGTTCAACTAGCGGGGAGGGGGACCCAGTACTTC. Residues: CSVQLAGRGTQYF. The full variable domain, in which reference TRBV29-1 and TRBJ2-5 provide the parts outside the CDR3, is SAVISQKPSRDICQRGTSLTIQCQVDSQVTMMFWYRQQPGQSLTLIATANQGSEATYESGFVIDKFPISRPNLTFSTLTVSNMSPEDSSIYLCSVQLAGRGTQYFGPGTRLLVL.

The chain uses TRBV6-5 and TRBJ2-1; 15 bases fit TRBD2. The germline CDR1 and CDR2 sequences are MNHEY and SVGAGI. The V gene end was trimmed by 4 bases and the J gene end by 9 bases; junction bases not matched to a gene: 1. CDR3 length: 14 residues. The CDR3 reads CASSSGLAGGEQFF. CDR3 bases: TGTGCCAGCAGTTCGGGACTAGCGGGAGGTGAGCAGTTCTTC.

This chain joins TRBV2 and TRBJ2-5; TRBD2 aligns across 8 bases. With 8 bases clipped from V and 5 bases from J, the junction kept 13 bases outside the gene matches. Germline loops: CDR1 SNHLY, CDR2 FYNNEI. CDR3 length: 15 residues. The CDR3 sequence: CASGRTSTTSETQYF. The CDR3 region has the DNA TGTGCCAGCGGGAGGACTAGCACGACTAGCGAGACCCAGTACTTC.

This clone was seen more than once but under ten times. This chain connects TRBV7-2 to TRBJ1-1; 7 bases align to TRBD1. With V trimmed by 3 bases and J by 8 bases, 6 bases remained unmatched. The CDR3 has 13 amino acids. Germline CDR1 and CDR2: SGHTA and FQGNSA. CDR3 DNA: TGTGCCAGCAGCTTCGGGGGACAGCTGGAAGCTTTCTTT. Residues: CASSFGGQLEAFF.

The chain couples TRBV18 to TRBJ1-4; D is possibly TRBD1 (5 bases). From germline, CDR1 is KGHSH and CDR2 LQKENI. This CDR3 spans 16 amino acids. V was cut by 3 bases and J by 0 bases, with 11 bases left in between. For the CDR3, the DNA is TGTGCCAGCTCACCTTGGGACCCAGCAACTAATGAAAAACTGTTTTTT. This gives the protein CASSPWDPATNEKLFF. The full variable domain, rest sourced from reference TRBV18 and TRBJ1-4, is NAGVMQNPRHLVRRRGQEARLRCSPMKGHSHVYWYRQLPEEGLKFMVYLQKENIIDESGMPKERFSAEFPKEGPSILRIQQVVRGDSAAYFCASSPWDPATNEKLFFGSGTQLSVL.

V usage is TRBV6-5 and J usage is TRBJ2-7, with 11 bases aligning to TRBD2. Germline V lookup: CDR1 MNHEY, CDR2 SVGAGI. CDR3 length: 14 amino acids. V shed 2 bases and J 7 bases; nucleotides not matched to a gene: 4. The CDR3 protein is CASSYTSGRGEQYF. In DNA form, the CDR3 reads TGTGCCAGCAGTTACACTAGCGGGAGAGGTGAGCAGTACTTC.

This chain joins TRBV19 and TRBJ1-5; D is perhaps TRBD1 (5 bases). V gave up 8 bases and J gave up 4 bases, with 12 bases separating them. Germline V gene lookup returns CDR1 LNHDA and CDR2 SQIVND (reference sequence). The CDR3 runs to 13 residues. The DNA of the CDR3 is TGTGCCAGTTTGGGTCAGGGAAATCAGCCCCAGCATTTT. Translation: CASLGQGNQPQHF.

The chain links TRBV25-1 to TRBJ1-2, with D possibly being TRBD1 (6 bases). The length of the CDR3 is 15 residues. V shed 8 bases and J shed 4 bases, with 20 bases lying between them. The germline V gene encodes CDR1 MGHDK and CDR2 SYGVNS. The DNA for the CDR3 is TGTGCCAGCCTTTCTCCAGGGGCTTTGGGCTATGGCTACACCTTC. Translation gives CASLSPGALGYGYTF.